The present entry profiles one T cell receptor (beta chain) with its context. Its antigen is still unknown. As for treatment: approximately nine-day PBMC culture with coronavirus spike peptide pools or control peptides (ViraFEST assay). The junction had 9 bases not matched to a gene; V was cut back by 0 bases and J by 11 bases. Germline V CDR1 and CDR2: DFQATT, SNEGSKA (reference sequence). The CDR3 sequence is 13 residues long. Researchers used the Oncomine TCR Beta short-read assay to sequence DNA from cultured CD4+ T cells. Via MiXCR, TCRdb re-called the PCR reads, giving one row per CDR3 protein. The repertoire holds about 9,500 distinct CDR3 sequences, about 60% seen once, with 24% in the top ten. The data originate from a study of vaccination and CD4 T cells after COVID-19. Study-level points and caveats: Reactive clone data from convalescent patients indicated a median of approximately 90% appearing only post-vaccination.

The sequence was collected from a human donor who had recovered from COVID-19. This sequence joins TRBV20-1 and TRBJ2-7, with 8 bases that match TRBD2. The sequenced sample consisted of CD4+ T cells from blood, cultured in vitro. Written as DNA, the CDR3 is TGCAGTGCTAGAGAAGGACTAGCAGGAGATGAGTACTTC. Protein sequence: CSAREGLAGDEYF.